This T cell receptor beta chain was documented in a study of cytomegalovirus exposure and HLA in healthy donors. Study-wide findings and caveats: Most of the TCR beta V segments (in an earlier analysis) were productive either about 87% or about 30% of the time. Follow-up analysis found HLA locus-dependent TCR association rates, highest for DRB1 and lowest for HLA-C.

The PCR was carried out with 60 Vbeta primers and 13 Jbeta primers. TCRdb's copy holds only in-frame clones and misses some; the assay was immunoSEQ multiplex PCR. In total, the table holds fewer than 150,000 clones. Comments on this clone: The antigen is unknown.

Trimming took off 5 bases at V and 5 bases at J, with 12 bases between the two ends. The CDR3 extends over 13 amino acids. Germline V lookup: CDR1 SGHVS, CDR2 FQNEAQ. The rearrangement links TRBV7-8 to TRBJ1-2, with D tentatively TRBD1 (6 bases). The sequence came from a man aged 35-49 years in good health and CMV-seronegative. Sequencing input: PBMCs. CDR3 amino acids: CASSHQGWYGYTF. The CDR3 region has the DNA TGTGCCAGCAGCCATCAGGGGTGGTATGGCTACACCTTC.